The entry below describes one T cell receptor beta chain. Here immunoSEQ multiplex PCR was the method, and the copy in TCRdb shows in-frame clones only, minus some. Of about 57,000 clones listed, around 90% are singletons. The data originate from a study of blood T cell repertoires in COVID-19. Study-level background: Some COVID-19 samples were acute and others convalescent; all came from the United States, Italy and Spain.

The CDR3 runs 16 residues. Germline lookup yields CDR1 KGHSH and CDR2 LQKENI. The V and J ends lost 4 bases and 8 bases, in that order; junction bases with no gene match: 6. The material sequenced was peripheral blood. The chain carries TRBV18 and TRBJ2-1; TRBD2 matches at 15 bases. This clonotype was obtained from a woman over 75 with COVID-19, enrolled during active disease. The CDR3 reads CASSQRTSGGAHEQFF. The CDR3 coding sequence is TGTGCCAGCTCACAACGGACTAGCGGGGGGGCCCATGAGCAGTTCTTC.